The clone carrying this T cell receptor beta chain was recorded at least ten times. Its antigen is unidentified. The data are from a study of early T cells in non-severe SARS-CoV-2 infection. Study overall: The chains were unpaired, and the sequenced material was bulk RNA from unsorted whole blood.

In germline, CDR1 is WNHNN, CDR2 SYGVQD (reference sequence). CDR3 size: 17 residues. Trimming left V 0 bases short and J 5 bases short, with 18 bases between. Each cDNA molecule carried a unique molecular identifier. TCRdb redid the calling of the 5' RACE reads with MiXCR, one entry per CDR3 protein. The sample lists 50,000 to 60,000 distinct CDR3 sequences; about 12% were seen once. Findings and caveats of the study: The matching step, a VDJdb search, favored anti-spike CD8 responses and missed private and CD4 specificities.

The sequenced material came from whole blood. The chain is built from TRBV10-1 and TRBJ2-3; perhaps D is TRBD1 or TRBD2 (7 bases each). This TCR was recovered from an adult who was a healthcare worker with PCR-confirmed SARS-CoV-2 infection or an uninfected control (not recorded which). The CDR3 DNA sequence: TGCGCCAGCAGTGAGTCGGGCAGGGGGGGACCCCGAGATACGCAGTATTTT. This encodes CASSESGRGGPRDTQYF.